This note documents a single TCR beta chain sequence. Its antigen is not identified. With V trimmed by 4 bases and J by 4 bases, 7 bases remained unmatched. Per germline, CDR1 MNHEY and CDR2 SVGAGI. CDR3 length: 16 residues. This record belongs to a study of cytomegalovirus exposure and HLA in healthy donors. Study-wide context: Across almost 400 genotyped donors, roughly 80% landed in the Caucasian-associated ancestry cluster. Overall study results and limits: A later analysis found common viral pathogens apparently linked to several of the most significant clusters.

Primers included in the PCR were 60 Vbeta and 13 Jbeta primers. The data were produced by immunoSEQ multiplex PCR, yet TCRdb's version contains in-frame clones alone and is incomplete. Its listing shows around 200,000 clones. The V call is TRBV6-5, the J call TRBJ1-4; 9 nucleotides match TRBD1. This TCR came from a woman under 40 in good health and CMV-seropositive. The sample was PBMCs. Here the CDR3 reads CASSSRQGGGNEKLFF. CDR3 sequence (DNA): TGTGCCAGCAGTTCGAGACAGGGGGGTGGTAATGAAAAACTGTTTTTT.